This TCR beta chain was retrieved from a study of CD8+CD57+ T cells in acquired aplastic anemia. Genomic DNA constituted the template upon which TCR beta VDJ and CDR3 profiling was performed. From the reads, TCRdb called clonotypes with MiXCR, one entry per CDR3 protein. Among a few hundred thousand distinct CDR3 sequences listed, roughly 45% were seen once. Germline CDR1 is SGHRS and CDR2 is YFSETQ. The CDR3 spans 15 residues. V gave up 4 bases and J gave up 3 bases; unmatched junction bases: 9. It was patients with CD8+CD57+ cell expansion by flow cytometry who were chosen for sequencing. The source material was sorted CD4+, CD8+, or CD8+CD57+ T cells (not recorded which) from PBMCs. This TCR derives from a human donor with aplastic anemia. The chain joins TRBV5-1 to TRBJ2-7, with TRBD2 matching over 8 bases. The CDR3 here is CASSQYGTSIYEQYF. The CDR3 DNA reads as TGCGCCAGCAGCCAGTACGGGACTAGTATCTACGAGCAGTACTTC. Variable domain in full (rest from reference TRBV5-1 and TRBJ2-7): KAGVTQTPRYLIKTRGQQVTLSCSPISGHRSVSWYQQTPGQGLQFLFEYFSETQRNKGNFPGRFSGRQFSNSRSEMNVSTLELGDSALYLCASSQYGTSIYEQYFGPGTRLTVT.